Shown below are 9 T cell receptor beta chains from a single sample sequenced in a study of blood T cell repertoires in COVID-19. The table came from immunoSEQ multiplex PCR; TCRdb's copy has only in-frame clones and leaves some out. The sample contains 95,000 to 110,000 clones, roughly nine tenths of which appear only once. The sequenced sample consisted of peripheral blood. These receptors all stem from a human donor in a cohort sampled during active COVID-19.

The rearrangement joins TRBV27 to TRBJ2-7; TRBD2 might be the D (6 bases). The CDR3 consists of 12 residues. Germline V gene sequence: CDR1 MNHEY, CDR2 SMNVEV (reference sequence). Trimming stripped 2 bases from V and 7 bases from J, with 9 bases between. Here the CDR3 DNA reads TGTGCCAGCAGTTTACCAGGGAGGGAGCAGTACTTC. It yields the protein CASSLPGREQYF.

V is TRBV5-1 and J is TRBJ2-3; 11 bases match TRBD2. The V gene's germline CDR1 is SGHRS and CDR2 YFSETQ. The CDR3 runs 18 residues. The junction had 11 bases not matched to a gene; V was cut back by 0 bases and J by 5 bases. The CDR3, as DNA: TGCGCCAGCAGCTTGGTTGTTGGGCTAGCGGGAGGAAAAGATACGCAGTATTTT. It yields the protein CASSLVVGLAGGKDTQYF.

A note on this clone: The sample contains more than one DNA sequence encoding this CDR3. The J gene is TRBJ2-7, the V gene TRBV5-1; 7 positions agree with TRBD2. The CDR3 extends over 16 amino acids. J gave up 7 bases and V 0 bases, and 13 bases lay outside the gene matches. Germline-derived CDR1 and CDR2 are SGHRS and YFSETQ. The CDR3 loop reads CASSLEGGRALREQYF. Written as DNA, the CDR3 is TGCGCCAGCAGCTTGGAGGGTGGGAGGGCGTTACGGGAGCAGTACTTC.

This chain uses TRBV10-3 with TRBJ1-1; D may be TRBD1 (5 bases). The CDR3 covers 14 residues. Trimming took 5 bases from V and 3 from J, leaving 13 bases between them. CDR1 and CDR2 from the germline V gene are ENHRY and SYGVKD. The CDR3 DNA reads TGTGCCATCAGTCCAGGGCCAGGAGACACTGAAGCTTTCTTT. Amino acids: CAISPGPGDTEAFF.

This clone was found once. The chain combines TRBV7-7 with TRBJ2-5; maybe TRBD2 (6 bases). The CDR3 has 17 residues. Germline CDR1 SSHAT, CDR2 FNYEAQ (reference sequence). The V end lost 2 bases, the J end lost 5 bases, and 21 bases lay between the germline ends. The CDR3: CASSLYPAEGLSETQYF. In DNA, the CDR3 is TGTGCCAGCAGCTTATATCCAGCGGAGGGCCTTTCGGAGACCCAGTACTTC.

V usage is TRBV25-1 and J usage is TRBJ2-7; no clear D. The CDR3 runs to 11 residues. Germline V lookup: CDR1 MGHDK, CDR2 SYGVNS. V was trimmed by 3 bases and J by 8 bases, leaving 8 bases between them. The chain's CDR3 is CASSETPKQYF. The CDR3 coding sequence is TGTGCCAGCAGTGAGACACCGAAGCAGTACTTC.

The chain carries TRBV5-4 and TRBJ2-7; a possible D gene is TRBD1 (5 bases). Trimming cost V 0 bases and J 6 bases, with 10 bases left between them. The germline gives CDR1 SGHNT, CDR2 YYREEE (reference sequence). The CDR3 runs 13 residues. The CDR3 coding sequence is TGTGCCAGCAGCTTGGGGGGCATGATCGAGCAGTACTTC. This sequence encodes CASSLGGMIEQYF.

V usage is TRBV6-6 and J usage is TRBJ1-1; TRBD1 matches 8 bases. This CDR3 comprises 18 residues. V gave up 5 bases and J gave up 3 bases; unmatched junction bases: 17. Germline CDR1 reads MNHNY; CDR2 reads SVGAGI (reference sequence). The CDR3 loop is CASSRNLRDRSPHTEAFF. The CDR3 nucleotides read TGTGCCAGCAGTCGGAACCTTCGGGACAGGTCGCCCCACACTGAAGCTTTCTTT.

The chain carries TRBV28 and TRBJ2-1; 11 bases agree with TRBD1. Germline values: CDR1 MDHEN, CDR2 SYDVKM. J lost 7 bases, V lost 2 bases, and 10 bases had no gene match. The CDR3 extends over 17 amino acids. CDR3 sequence reads: CASSLPRTGGGRNEQFF. DNA of the CDR3: TGTGCCAGCAGTTTACCCCGGACAGGGGGCGGTAGGAATGAGCAGTTCTTC.